Listed below are T cell receptor beta chains from one sample, sequenced in a study of post-analysis software for immune sequencing data. TCRdb fed the PCR reads into MiXCR, producing one record per CDR3 protein. The data contain hundreds of thousands of distinct CDR3 sequences, around 33% of them seen just once; the ten biggest clones take up roughly an eighth. Source material: blood. Every receptor here comes from a girl aged 10 to 17 with multiple sclerosis. The conserved cysteine and the conserved F or W are not part of the CDR3 here. Each record gives: V gene, CDR3 protein.

TRBV6-6 | ASSLSGTSGGETQY
TRBV29-1 | SSSTRGAHLSSYNEQF
TRBV20-1 | SARSAGGYNEQF
TRBV11-2 | ASSPLARGQGSSYEQY
TRBV20-1 | SAREVNTEAF
TRBV5-1 | ASRDYQNGQY
TRBV7-3 | ASSSKPGEETQY
TRBV7-9 | ASSWSAGSHNEQF
TRBV20-1 | SAWPGQSSYNEQF
TRBV4-3 | ASSQDLGRGDPQETQY
TRBV7-2 | ASRPPGLAGGRLTDTQY
TRBV12-3/TRBV12-4 | ASSPGQGLSLRGT
TRBV27 | ASSSGTRNQPQH
TRBV29-1 | SVGRGPGTEAF
TRBV12-3/TRBV12-4 | ASSSYRGGSNEKLF
TRBV4-3 | ASSQEPRGQGSYGYT
TRBV11-2 | ASSSPGEGAETQY
TRBV6-5 | ASSYAAGYGYT
TRBV7-8 | ASSLVGGGTGNEQF
TRBV6-1 | ASKLAISYGYT
TRBV5-5 | ASSLDVRWSYNEQF
TRBV6-2/TRBV6-3 | ASSYVNSEQY
TRBV27 | ASSLFIAGLYNEQF
TRBV5-1 | ASSLASRTGQGPDTQY
TRBV6-1 | ASRQSANEQF
TRBV5-1 | ASSSGRDRASQGNEQF
TRBV7-2 | ASQGQGEQY
TRBV6-2/TRBV6-3 | ASSYAGPGSPTQY
TRBV20-1 | SASDRASYNEQF
TRBV6-6 | ASSYSEREAQY
TRBV7-2 | ASSRWSGYT
TRBV9 | ASSSPPGLAGGITDTQY
TRBV28 | ASSLDYWGNTEAF
TRBV6-2/TRBV6-3 | ASRVLMNTEAF
TRBV6-1 | ATISRRGGRETQY
TRBV5-1 | ASSPGQDKYNEQF
TRBV27 | ASTTSIGPGELF
TRBV11-2 | ASSLGTIGLQETQY
TRBV7-2 | ASSSQVSKNIQY
TRBV25-1 | ASGAAGTTYEQY
TRBV5-1 | ASSLIGGSDTQY
TRBV6-1 | ASELSSTDTQY
TRBV20-1 | SALFGGGMKDTQY
TRBV5-1 | ASRLTDSDTEAF
TRBV29-1 | SVEGRQGADNEQF